One T cell receptor beta chain is described in this entry. While the first cohort had about 610 subjects, the donors belonged to the separate validation cohort of roughly 120 subjects. The data stem from a study of cytomegalovirus exposure and HLA in healthy donors. Study background: The 120 or so validation repertoires, a later analysis reported, used the same platform as the 666 first-cohort repertoires.

Produced via immunoSEQ multiplex PCR; TCRdb's table is partial and in-frame only. The sample contains about 100,000 clones, roughly 95% of which appear only once. This CDR3 spans 13 amino acids. V shed 5 bases and J shed 6 bases, with 13 bases lying between them. The V gene's germline CDR1 is PRHDT and CDR2 FYEKMQ (reference sequence). This chain links TRBV13 with TRBJ1-1; unclear D gene. The sequencing sample was made of PBMCs. This TCR came from a woman between 18 and 29 years old in good health and CMV-seronegative. The CDR3 DNA reads TGTGCCAGCAGCCCACGCTCAGTGGCTGAAGCTTTCTTT. It encodes CASSPRSVAEAFF.